A single sample is the source of the 19 T cell receptor beta chains below, sequenced in a study of cytomegalovirus exposure and HLA in healthy donors. Only in-frame clones appear in the TCRdb table, and some are missing; sequencing was by immunoSEQ multiplex PCR. This sample yields around 130,000 clones, of which approximately 87% are seen a single time; roughly 2% belongs to the top ten. The sequencing input was PBMCs. These receptors came from a woman aged 25 to 45 in good health and CMV-seronegative.

This clone turned up a few times. The chain's CDR3 is CASGSRVHGGYTF. The CDR3 DNA sequence: TGTGCTAGTGGTTCGAGGGTTCACGGTGGCTACACCTTC. The genes are TRBV12-5 and TRBJ1-2; D is undetermined. Germline values: CDR1 LGHNT, CDR2 FRNRAP. V lost 4 bases and J lost 7, with 13 bases in between. This CDR3 spans 13 amino acids.

For the CDR3, the DNA is TGTGCCAGCAGCTTAGCACGGGTAACGTACAATGAGCAGTTCTTC. It yields the protein CASSLARVTYNEQFF. The chain has TRBV7-2 and TRBJ2-1, with D hard to call. CDR3 length: 15 amino acids. The V and J ends lost 0 bases and 4 bases respectively, with 10 bases between them. CDR1 is SGHTA and CDR2 is FQGNSA in the germline V gene.

The chain links TRBV4-3 to TRBJ2-7; the match to TRBD1 covers 7 bases. CDR1 is LGHNA, CDR2 YSLEER, per germline. The junction had 11 bases not matched to a gene; V was cut back by 3 bases and J by 3 bases. The CDR3 spans 16 residues. The CDR3: CASSQDRQGHRYEQYF. CDR3 in DNA: TGCGCCAGCAGCCAGGATAGACAGGGACATCGCTACGAGCAGTACTTC.

The chain recombines TRBV18 with TRBJ2-1; tentatively, D is TRBD1 (6 bases). There are 15 residues in the CDR3. Looked up from germline, CDR1 is KGHSH and CDR2 is LQKENI. Trimming pared 4 bases from V and 8 bases from J, leaving 18 bases between. CDR3 loop: CASSRQAIDPHEQFF. The CDR3 region has the DNA TGTGCCAGCTCACGACAGGCCATTGATCCCCATGAGCAGTTCTTC. Using reference TRBV18 and TRBJ2-1 for the parts outside the CDR3, the full variable domain is NAGVMQNPRHLVRRRGQEARLRCSPMKGHSHVYWYRQLPEEGLKFMVYLQKENIIDESGMPKERFSAEFPKEGPSILRIQQVVRGDSAAYFCASSRQAIDPHEQFFGPGTRLTVL.

The chain is built from TRBV14 and TRBJ2-1, with D unclear. V shed 1 base and J shed 9 bases, with 10 bases lying between them. Per germline, CDR1 SGHDN and CDR2 FVKESK. The length of the CDR3 is 13 residues. The CDR3 bases are TGTGCCAGCAGCCAAGGGCTAGTAGGTGAGCAGTTCTTC. It codes for CASSQGLVGEQFF. The entire variable domain, with the rest obtained from reference TRBV14 and TRBJ2-1, is as follows: EAGVTQFPSHSVIEKGQTVTLRCDPISGHDNLYWYRRVMGKEIKFLLHFVKESKQDESGMPNNRFLAERTGGTYSTLKVQPAELEDSGVYFCASSQGLVGEQFFGPGTRLTVL.

V is TRBV5-1 and J is TRBJ2-2, with D tentatively TRBD2 (5 bases). This CDR3 has 15 amino acids. Germline V lookup: CDR1 SGHRS, CDR2 YFSETQ. V was pared by 7 bases and J by 1 base, with 14 bases between. The CDR3 DNA sequence: TGCGCCAGCGGAGGCGGTGACTGGAACACCGGGGAGCTGTTTTTT. Protein: CASGGGDWNTGELFF.

The rearrangement joins TRBV14 to TRBJ1-3; 9 nucleotides match TRBD1. The CDR3 runs 17 residues. The V and J ends lost 0 bases and 4 bases, in that order; junction bases with no gene match: 7. Germline lookup yields CDR1 SGHDN and CDR2 FVKESK. CDR3 region: CASSQDFGTGSGNTIYF. The CDR3 DNA reads TGTGCCAGCAGCCAAGATTTCGGGACAGGGTCCGGAAACACCATATATTTT.

This sequence joins TRBV11-1 and TRBJ2-3; 7 bases fit TRBD2. Germline V gene lookup returns CDR1 SGHAT and CDR2 FQDESV (reference sequence). This CDR3 has 17 residues. J was trimmed by 6 bases and V by 4 bases; bases with no gene match: 16. The CDR3 sequence: CASSSGQIRGERDTQYF. DNA for the CDR3: TGTGCCAGCAGCTCCGGCCAAATACGGGGGGAGAGGGATACGCAGTATTTT.

The chain recombines TRBV10-3 with TRBJ2-7; tentatively, D is TRBD1 (5 bases). The CDR3 has 12 residues. Trimming stripped 6 bases from V and 6 bases from J, with 12 bases between. The germline V gene encodes CDR1 ENHRY and CDR2 SYGVKD. CDR3 in DNA: TGTGCCATCAGGGACACCCTCGGCGAGCAGTACTTC. Its translation: CAIRDTLGEQYF.

The V and J genes are TRBV6-4 and TRBJ2-3, with 7 positions matching TRBD2. V was clipped by 0 bases and J by 5 bases; unmatched bases: 2. The germline CDR1 and CDR2 sequences are MRHNA and SNTAGT. This CDR3 spans 14 amino acids. CDR3 DNA sequence: TGTGCCAGCAGTGACTCGACGGGGGGAGATACGCAGTATTTT. Residues: CASSDSTGGDTQYF.

The CDR3 reads CASSFTPTSGANTGELFF. The CDR3 nucleotides read TGCGCCAGCAGCTTCACACCAACTAGCGGAGCGAACACCGGGGAGCTGTTTTTT. This chain connects TRBV5-1 to TRBJ2-2, with 8 bases lining up with TRBD2. CDR3 length: 18 residues. With 2 bases clipped from V and 0 bases from J, the junction kept 9 bases outside the gene matches. Germline V gives CDR1 SGHRS, CDR2 YFSETQ.

The genes are TRBV9 and TRBJ2-7, with D unclear. Looked up from germline, CDR1 is SGDLS and CDR2 is YYNGEE. The CDR3 runs 14 residues. V was trimmed by 0 bases and J by 4 bases, leaving 11 bases between them. DNA of the CDR3: TGTGCCAGCAGCGTAGCGGTCGGTGCTTACGAGCAGTACTTC. This codes for CASSVAVGAYEQYF.

This rearrangement joins TRBV18 to TRBJ1-1; 7 bases align to TRBD1. The CDR3 is made up of 14 amino acids. Per the germline V gene, CDR1 is KGHSH and CDR2 is LQKENI. V was clipped by 1 base and J by 1 base; unmatched bases: 0. The DNA for the CDR3 is TGTGCCAGCTCACCACGGACAGGGAACACTGAAGCTTTCTTT. Translation gives CASSPRTGNTEAFF.

V is TRBV5-1 and J is TRBJ2-1; 11 nucleotides align to TRBD2. This CDR3 has 19 amino acids. The trim removed 6 bases at V and 4 bases at J, leaving 18 bases unmatched. In germline, CDR1 is SGHRS, CDR2 YFSETQ. CDR3 DNA: TGCGCCAGCACCCCCGGACTAGCGGGTGGGGGTCGTGAGTACAATGAGCAGTTCTTC. This gives the protein CASTPGLAGGGREYNEQFF.

The chain combines TRBV18 with TRBJ1-1; maybe TRBD1 (6 bases). The CDR3 length is 15 residues. Germline-derived CDR1 and CDR2 are KGHSH and LQKENI. V lost 3 bases and J lost 3, with 14 bases in between. The CDR3 DNA reads TGTGCCAGCTCACCGCAGGGGATTTTGGACACTGAAGCTTTCTTT. It is translated as CASSPQGILDTEAFF.

The chain couples TRBV11-2 to TRBJ2-3, with D unclear. This CDR3 is 13 amino acids long. From germline, CDR1 is SGHAT and CDR2 FQNNGV. V was shortened by 0 bases and J by 5 bases, with 6 bases between the two germline ends. CDR3 region: CASSLELQDTQYF. The CDR3 nucleotides read TGTGCCAGCAGCTTAGAACTGCAAGATACGCAGTATTTT.

This clone was found once. The chain links TRBV5-1 to TRBJ2-5; D gene unclear. The CDR3 length is 13 residues. In germline, CDR1 is SGHRS, CDR2 YFSETQ. V shed 0 bases and J shed 7 bases, with 10 bases lying between them. CDR3 in DNA: TGCGCCAGCAGCTTGGGTGAGAGAGGGACCCAGTACTTC. Translating it yields CASSLGERGTQYF.

This sequence joins TRBV2 and TRBJ2-5; 12 bases align to TRBD2. The CDR3 length is 16 residues. V was pared by 5 bases and J by 5 bases, with 9 bases of the junction left unmatched. The germline gives CDR1 SNHLY, CDR2 FYNNEI. The CDR3 is CASSLSSGGALETQYF. The CDR3, as DNA: TGTGCCAGCAGTTTATCTAGCGGGGGGGCCTTGGAGACCCAGTACTTC.

In DNA form, the CDR3 reads TGTGCCAGCAGCCCCCGACTAGCGGGCGGGACCGGGGAGCTGTTTTTT. Residues: CASSPRLAGGTGELFF. J is TRBJ2-2 and V is TRBV11-2; TRBD2 agrees at 10 bases. The V and J ends lost 5 bases and 5 bases, in that order; junction bases with no gene match: 8. The CDR3 loop spans 16 amino acids. The germline V gene encodes CDR1 SGHAT and CDR2 FQNNGV.